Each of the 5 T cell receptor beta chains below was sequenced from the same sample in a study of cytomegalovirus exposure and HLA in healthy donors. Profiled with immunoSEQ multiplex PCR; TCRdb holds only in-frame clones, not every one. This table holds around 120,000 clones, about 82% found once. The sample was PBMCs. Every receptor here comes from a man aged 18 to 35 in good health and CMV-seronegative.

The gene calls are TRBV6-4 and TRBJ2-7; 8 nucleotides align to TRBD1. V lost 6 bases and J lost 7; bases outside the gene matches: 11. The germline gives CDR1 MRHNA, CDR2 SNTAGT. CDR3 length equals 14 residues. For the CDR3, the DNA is TGTGCCAGCAGCGACCCGCTACAGGGGGGTGAGCAGTACTTC. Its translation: CASSDPLQGGEQYF.

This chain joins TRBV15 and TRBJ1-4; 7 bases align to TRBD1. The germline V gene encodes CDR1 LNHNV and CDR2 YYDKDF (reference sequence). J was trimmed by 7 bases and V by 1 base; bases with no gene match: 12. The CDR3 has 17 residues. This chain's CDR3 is CATSRGDSKGIGEKLFF. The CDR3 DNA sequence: TGTGCCACCAGCAGAGGGGACAGTAAGGGGATCGGTGAAAAACTGTTTTTT.

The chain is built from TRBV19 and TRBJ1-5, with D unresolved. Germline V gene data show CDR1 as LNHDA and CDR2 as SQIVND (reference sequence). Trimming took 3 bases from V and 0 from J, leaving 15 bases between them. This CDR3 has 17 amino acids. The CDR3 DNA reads TGTGCCAGTAGTATTCGGTTGACCGGGAATAGCAATCAGCCCCAGCATTTT. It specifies CASSIRLTGNSNQPQHF.

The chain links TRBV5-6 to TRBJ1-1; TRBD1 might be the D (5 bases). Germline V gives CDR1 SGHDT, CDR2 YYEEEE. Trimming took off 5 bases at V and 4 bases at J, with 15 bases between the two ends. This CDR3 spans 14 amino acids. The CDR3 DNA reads TGTGCCAGCAGATGGACGCGGGGGAGCACTGAAGCTTTCTTT. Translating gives CASRWTRGSTEAFF.

The chain's CDR3 is CASSTLGQGYEQYF. CDR3 nucleotide sequence: TGCGCCAGCAGCACACTGGGACAGGGCTACGAGCAGTACTTC. The chain recombines TRBV5-1 with TRBJ2-7; 9 positions match TRBD1. Germline V gene sequence: CDR1 SGHRS, CDR2 YFSETQ. V shed 4 bases and J 3 bases; nucleotides not matched to a gene: 5. This CDR3 is built from 14 residues.